These 20 T cell receptor beta chains came from one sample sequenced in a study of cytomegalovirus exposure and HLA in healthy donors. This PCR relied on a set of 60 Vbeta primers and 13 Jbeta primers. This table comes from immunoSEQ multiplex PCR, and its TCRdb copy is limited to in-frame clones, with some not included. The sample has 150,000 to 200,000 clones; approximately 84% are singletons. The source material was PBMCs. The receptors were gathered from a girl between 5 and 17 years old in good health and CMV-seropositive.

This rearrangement joins TRBV5-1 to TRBJ1-1; D is possibly TRBD1 (5 bases). The germline V gene encodes CDR1 SGHRS and CDR2 YFSETQ. The CDR3 has 14 amino acids. The V gene lost 1 base and the J gene lost 1 base, with 8 bases spanning the gap. CDR3 sequence reads: CASSLSQGNTEAFF. CDR3 DNA sequence: TGCGCCAGCAGCTTGTCGCAGGGGAACACTGAAGCTTTCTTT.

The rearrangement joins TRBV6-1 to TRBJ2-3, with D perhaps TRBD1 (7 bases). Germline V CDR1 and CDR2: MNHNS, SASEGT. The CDR3 has 15 amino acids. The CDR3 nucleotides read TGTGCAGGAGGGGGCGCGAAACGTATCACAGATACGCAGTATTTT. Translation: CAGGGAKRITDTQYF.

The CDR3 DNA is TGTGCCAGCTCACCATCGGTTTCGTATGGGGCCAACGTCCTGACTTTC. This gives the protein CASSPSVSYGANVLTF. The chain links TRBV18 to TRBJ2-6; unclear D gene. Between the trimmed V and J ends, which lost 2 bases and 3 bases, there was a span of 11 bases. The CDR3 has 16 residues. Germline-derived CDR1 and CDR2 are KGHSH and LQKENI. The full variable domain, its missing parts supplied by reference TRBV18 and TRBJ2-6, is NAGVMQNPRHLVRRRGQEARLRCSPMKGHSHVYWYRQLPEEGLKFMVYLQKENIIDESGMPKERFSAEFPKEGPSILRIQQVVRGDSAAYFCASSPSVSYGANVLTFGAGSRLTVL.

V and J are TRBV7-8 and TRBJ1-2; 8 bases agree with TRBD1. The junction had 15 bases not matched to a gene; V was cut back by 5 bases and J by 4 bases. Germline-derived CDR1 and CDR2 are SGHVS and FQNEAQ. The CDR3 is made up of 17 amino acids. The CDR3 reads CASSAGGTGDEIYGYTF. As DNA, the CDR3 is TGTGCCAGCAGCGCCGGAGGGACAGGCGACGAGATCTATGGCTACACCTTC.

The rearrangement uses TRBV27 and TRBJ2-7; TRBD2 might be the D (6 bases). The CDR3 loop spans 15 amino acids. Trimming removed 5 bases from V and 2 bases from J, with 16 bases in between. CDR1 and CDR2 from the germline V gene are MNHEY and SMNVEV (reference sequence). The CDR3 reads CASSLKEGLTYEQYF. The CDR3 DNA reads TGTGCCAGCAGTCTCAAGGAGGGTCTGACCTACGAGCAGTACTTC.

The gene calls are TRBV11-2 and TRBJ2-1; tentatively, D is TRBD1 (6 bases). The CDR3 contains 14 residues. CDR1 is SGHAT, CDR2 FQNNGV, per germline. Trimming stripped 2 bases from V and 2 bases from J, with 7 bases between. CDR3 in amino acids: CASSLQGTYNEQFF. The DNA for the CDR3 is TGTGCCAGCAGCTTACAGGGGACCTACAATGAGCAGTTCTTC. The full variable domain, rest sourced from reference TRBV11-2 and TRBJ2-1, is EAGVAQSPRYKIIEKRQSVAFWCNPISGHATLYWYQQILGQGPKLLIQFQNNGVVDDSQLPKDRFSAERLKGVDSTLKIQPAKLEDSAVYLCASSLQGTYNEQFFGPGTRLTVL.

The chain joins TRBV18 to TRBJ2-5, with D maybe TRBD2 (6 bases). Deletions cut 4 bases from V and 1 base from J, with 13 bases between. This CDR3 comprises 15 residues. Germline-derived CDR1 and CDR2 are KGHSH and LQKENI. The CDR3 is CASSQTGLPQETQYF. The CDR3 DNA follows: TGTGCCAGCTCACAAACGGGACTTCCCCAAGAGACCCAGTACTTC.

The count of this clone is one. This chain joins TRBV7-9 and TRBJ2-7, with TRBD2 identical over 8 bases. From germline, CDR1 is SEHNR and CDR2 FQNEAQ (reference sequence). The CDR3 is 15 amino acids. Trimming at V came to 2 bases and at J to 1 base, leaving 4 bases not matched to a gene. CDR3 DNA: TGTGCCAGCAGCTTATCTTCTAGCGGGTCCTACGAGCAGTACTTC. Protein product: CASSLSSSGSYEQYF.

The chain combines TRBV7-9 with TRBJ1-4; no definite D call. CDR1 is SEHNR, CDR2 FQNEAQ, per germline (reference sequence). There are 16 residues in the CDR3. The ends were cut back, 1 base at V and 0 bases at J, with 9 bases in the middle. CDR3 loop: CASSLDYGPTNEKLFF. CDR3 coding DNA: TGTGCCAGCAGCTTAGATTATGGGCCAACTAATGAAAAACTGTTTTTT.

The V gene is TRBV5-3, the J gene TRBJ2-2; weak D call: TRBD1 (5 bases). TRBV5-3 counts as an open reading frame of uncertain function. The CDR3 sequence is 15 residues long. Trimming cost V 5 bases and J 0 bases, with 11 bases left between them. CDR3 protein: CARRATDSNTGELFF. The DNA for the CDR3 is TGTGCCAGAAGGGCGACAGACTCGAACACCGGGGAGCTGTTTTTT.

The chain has TRBV10-3 and TRBJ1-1; tentatively, D is TRBD1 (5 bases). Germline CDR1 and CDR2: ENHRY and SYGVKD. The CDR3 spans 15 residues. Trimming left V 2 bases short and J 3 bases short, with 13 bases between. The CDR3 nucleotides are TGTGCCATCAGTGAGATCGCCAGGGCCCACACTGAAGCTTTCTTT. Residues: CAISEIARAHTEAFF.

The chain combines TRBV6-5 with TRBJ1-1, with D hard to call. This CDR3 is 13 amino acids long. Looked up from germline, CDR1 is MNHEY and CDR2 is SVGAGI. The ends were cut back, 6 bases at V and 6 bases at J, with 14 bases in the middle. The CDR3 region is CASRSGGGAEAFF. The DNA for the CDR3 is TGTGCCAGCAGGTCCGGAGGAGGCGCTGAAGCTTTCTTT.

The V gene is TRBV2, the J gene TRBJ1-2, with unresolved D. This CDR3 region has 15 residues. Germline V CDR1 and CDR2: SNHLY, FYNNEI. V dropped 2 bases and J dropped 8 bases, with 18 bases sitting between them. The CDR3 is CASSETRAAMKGYTF. The CDR3 nucleotides read TGTGCCAGCAGTGAAACGAGGGCCGCCATGAAAGGCTACACCTTC.

The V and J genes are TRBV5-1 and TRBJ2-5; tentative D call: TRBD1 (5 bases). V was trimmed by 3 bases and J by 5 bases, leaving 20 bases between them. The CDR3 is 16 amino acids. Germline CDR1 reads SGHRS; CDR2 reads YFSETQ. As DNA, the CDR3 is TGCGCCAGCAGCTCTCACAGGTCACCTTCTGAGGAGACCCAGTACTTC. Protein sequence: CASSSHRSPSEETQYF.

The J gene is TRBJ1-2, the V gene TRBV19, with a possible D match to TRBD1 (5 bases). V lost 2 bases and J lost 2, with 9 bases in between. CDR3 length equals 14 residues. CDR1 LNHDA and CDR2 SQIVND come from the germline V gene (reference sequence). The CDR3 region has the DNA TGTGCCAGTAGTATAAATGGGGGGAACTATGGCTACACCTTC. This codes for CASSINGGNYGYTF.

This clone came up once. The V gene is TRBV27, the J gene TRBJ1-2; unclear D gene. The CDR3 is 15 residues long. V lost 0 bases and J 4 bases, leaving 12 bases between the germline ends. From germline, CDR1 is MNHEY and CDR2 SMNVEV (reference sequence). CDR3 bases: TGTGCCAGCAGTTTATCCACAGTGCCGAGCTATGGCTACACCTTC. The encoded protein is CASSLSTVPSYGYTF.

The CDR3 DNA reads TGTGCCATCAGAGATACAGGGGTCGGGGACACAGATACGCAGTATTTT. Translated, it gives CAIRDTGVGDTDTQYF. The chain is built from TRBV10-3 and TRBJ2-3, with 7 bases that match TRBD1. The CDR3 contains 16 residues. CDR1 ENHRY and CDR2 SYGVKD come from the germline V gene. Losses at the gene ends were 6 bases for V and 2 bases for J; bases not matched to a gene: 11.

The chain links TRBV5-1 to TRBJ1-1; no clear D. Germline CDR1 SGHRS, CDR2 YFSETQ. This CDR3 has 15 amino acids. Trimming shortened V by 4 bases and J by 0 bases, and 13 bases separated the two germline ends. The CDR3: CASSITHPVNTEAFF. CDR3 sequence (DNA): TGCGCCAGCAGCATCACCCACCCAGTGAACACTGAAGCTTTCTTT. Full variable domain (rest looked up from reference TRBV5-1 and TRBJ1-1): KAGVTQTPRYLIKTRGQQVTLSCSPISGHRSVSWYQQTPGQGLQFLFEYFSETQRNKGNFPGRFSGRQFSNSRSEMNVSTLELGDSALYLCASSITHPVNTEAFFGQGTRLTVV.

This clone was recorded only once. Relative to the germline gene, one junction end is altered; a read error may explain this. The chain employs TRBV5-1 and TRBJ1-1; no firm D call. Germline V lookup: CDR1 SGHRS, CDR2 YFSETQ. The CDR3 has 13 amino acids. The CDR3 is CASSQEGSTEVFF. The DNA of the CDR3 is TGCGCCAGCAGCCAGGAAGGAAGCACTGAAGTTTTCTTT.

V and J are TRBV7-3 and TRBJ1-2; 9 positions match TRBD1. Germline loops: CDR1 SGHTA, CDR2 FQGTGA. This CDR3 is built from 14 residues. With 4 bases clipped from V and 7 bases from J, the junction kept 7 bases outside the gene matches. CDR3 bases: TGTGCCAGCAGCTCCAGGACAGGGGCGAGTGGCTACACCTTC. Translated: CASSSRTGASGYTF.